This T cell receptor (beta chain) is from a study of cytomegalovirus exposure and HLA in healthy donors. Study-wide findings and caveats: Published work reported that the classifier diagnosed cytomegalovirus status with high specificity and sensitivity. Analyses of presence and absence presupposed an approximately uniform sequencing depth across donors.

This clone was counted between two and nine times. The antigen is unknown. V was pared by 4 bases and J by 9 bases, with 11 bases of the junction left unmatched. The V gene's germline CDR1 is SGHRS and CDR2 YFSETQ. The CDR3 loop spans 16 amino acids. Vbeta (60) and Jbeta (13) primers were used in the PCR. Produced via immunoSEQ multiplex PCR; TCRdb's table is partial and in-frame only. Altogether 170,000 or so clones are present, roughly 86% being singletons, with the ten largest covering around 5%. The clonotype originates from a girl aged 5-17 years in good health and CMV-seropositive. Sequenced material: PBMCs. The chain combines TRBV5-1 with TRBJ2-1; 12 positions match TRBD2. The CDR3 is CASSPPTSGGPPEQFF. CDR3 in DNA: TGCGCCAGCAGCCCTCCGACTAGCGGGGGTCCCCCTGAGCAGTTCTTC.